The clone carrying this T cell receptor (beta chain) was seen only once. The antigen remains unidentified. The length of the CDR3 is 17 residues. Trimming took 1 base from V and 3 from J; bases not matched to a gene: 2. CDR1 is PRHDT and CDR2 is FYEKMQ in the germline V gene (reference sequence). Repertoires were generated with immunoSEQ multiplex PCR, while TCRdb's copy carries only in-frame clones and drops some. Here the sample spans roughly 770,000 clones, 96% being singletons. The data originate from a study of shared clonotypes between healthy human individuals. Study as a whole: A donor's plate count was three for CD4 naive and three for CD4 memory; CD8 naive had two and CD8 memory one.

Study-wide results and limits: Blood alone was sampled, and tissue repertoires likely differ. Depth of sequencing was expected to influence donor clonotype sharing.

The naive CD8 subset, CD45RO-negative cells positively selected for CCR7, excluded terminally differentiated effector memory CD45RA+ cells. The sequence came from a man younger than 45 in good health. The sample was naive CD8+ T cells sorted from blood. The V and J genes are TRBV13 and TRBJ2-1; TRBD2 agrees at 14 bases. DNA for the CDR3: TGTGCCAGCAGCTTAGTGACTAGCGGGAGGGTCTACAATGAGCAGTTCTTC. Protein: CASSLVTSGRVYNEQFF.